The 25 T cell receptor beta chains below come from one sample, sequenced in a study of PD-1 and CTLA-4 blockade in melanoma. Clones were sequenced by immunoSEQ multiplex PCR, and TCRdb holds only the in-frame ones, with some missing. The table includes about 32,000 clones, about 87% detected once. This sample comprised CD8+ T cells from peripheral blood, obtained from a patient given anti-PD-1 treatment. The receptors come from a human donor with melanoma.

The chain employs TRBV27 and TRBJ1-1, with D uncertain. Trimming shortened V by 5 bases and J by 1 base, and 8 bases separated the two germline ends. Germline CDR1 is MNHEY and CDR2 is SMNVEV (reference sequence). The CDR3 extends over 13 amino acids. In nucleotides, the CDR3 is TGTGCCAGCAGTCCGACCCCGAACACTGAAGCTTTCTTT. Translating gives CASSPTPNTEAFF.

V and J are TRBV28 and TRBJ2-7, with D possibly TRBD2 on 5 matching bases. Trimming took off 8 bases at V and 1 base at J, with 12 bases between the two ends. The length of the CDR3 is 13 residues. CDR1 is MDHEN, CDR2 SYDVKM, per germline. CDR3 sequence (DNA): TGTGCCAGCTCCAAGCCGGGATCCTACGAGCAGTACTTC. This encodes CASSKPGSYEQYF. The full variable domain, with the rest looked up from reference TRBV28 and TRBJ2-7, is DVKVTQSSRYLVKRTGEKVFLECVQDMDHENMFWYRQDPGLGLRLIYFSYDVKMKEKGDIPEGYSVSREKKERFSLILESASTNQTSMYLCASSKPGSYEQYFGPGTRLTVT.

The chain carries TRBV30 and TRBJ2-1, with TRBD1 matching 8 bases. Trimming took 3 bases from V and 2 from J; bases not matched to a gene: 6. Germline V gene sequence: CDR1 GTSNPN, CDR2 SVGIG (reference sequence). There are 15 residues in the CDR3. As DNA, the CDR3 is TGTGCCTGGAGCTTCGGACAGGGAGCCTACAATGAGCAGTTCTTC. Its translation is CAWSFGQGAYNEQFF.

The CDR3 sequence is CASSLSFSSEQFF. CDR3 DNA: TGTGCCAGCAGTTTATCCTTCAGTAGTGAGCAGTTCTTC. The chain joins TRBV27 to TRBJ2-1; D is unclear. V was pared by 0 bases and J by 9 bases, with 9 bases between. There are 13 residues in the CDR3. CDR1 is MNHEY and CDR2 is SMNVEV in the germline V gene (reference sequence).

V and J are TRBV27 and TRBJ1-2, with TRBD1 as a possible D gene (6 bases). Deletions cut 4 bases from V and 3 bases from J, with 12 bases between. Germline-derived CDR1 and CDR2 are MNHEY and SMNVEV (reference sequence). The CDR3 sequence is 14 residues long. The DNA of the CDR3 is TGTGCCAGCAGTTCTTCTAGGACAGACTATGGCTACACCTTC. This sequence encodes CASSSSRTDYGYTF.

The chain joins TRBV14 to TRBJ1-2; 12 bases map to TRBD1. CDR3 size: 14 residues. In germline, CDR1 is SGHDN, CDR2 FVKESK. The J segment lost 4 bases and the V segment lost 4 bases, leaving 1 base of the junction unmatched. Written as DNA, the CDR3 is TGTGCCAGCAGCCGGGACAGGGGGCCCTATGGCTACACCTTC. Translated: CASSRDRGPYGYTF.

The chain recombines TRBV7-6 with TRBJ2-1; 12 bases map to TRBD2. The V and J ends lost 0 bases and 8 bases, in that order; junction bases with no gene match: 2. The CDR3 loop spans 15 amino acids. Germline loops: CDR1 SGHVS, CDR2 FNYEAQ. This CDR3 reads CASSLALAGGDEQFF. CDR3 DNA sequence: TGTGCCAGCAGCTTAGCTCTAGCGGGAGGGGATGAGCAGTTCTTC.

The chain is built from TRBV6-6 and TRBJ1-1, with D hard to call. The V gene lost 8 bases and the J gene lost 1 base, with 2 bases spanning the gap. Germline V gives CDR1 MNHNY, CDR2 SVGAGI (reference sequence). This CDR3 is built from 10 residues. CDR3 amino acids: CASWNTEAFF. The CDR3, as DNA: TGTGCCAGCTGGAACACTGAAGCTTTCTTT.

This clone has a handful of counts. The chain has TRBV23-1 and TRBJ1-3, with D unclear. TRBV23-1 has ORF status, its function being uncertain. The CDR3 spans 14 residues. V was clipped by 6 bases and J by 1 base, with 10 bases between them. CDR3 loop: CASSPDVSGNTIYF. The CDR3 DNA is TGCGCCAGCAGCCCGGATGTTTCTGGAAACACCATATATTTT.

The CDR3 is CAWNFVAGGTEAFF. The CDR3 region has the DNA TGTGCCTGGAACTTCGTCGCGGGGGGCACTGAAGCTTTCTTT. The chain couples TRBV30 to TRBJ1-1; a weak D match, TRBD1 (5 bases). This CDR3 region has 14 residues. Per the germline V gene, CDR1 is GTSNPN and CDR2 is SVGIG (reference sequence). V lost 4 bases and J lost 4, with 16 bases in between.

The chain combines TRBV28 with TRBJ1-4, with TRBD1 matching over 10 bases. The CDR3 sequence is 14 residues long. The V gene end was trimmed by 6 bases and the J gene end by 3 bases; junction bases not matched to a gene: 1. Germline CDR1 and CDR2: MDHEN and SYDVKM. The CDR3 bases are TGTGCCAGCAGGGGGACAGGGGCTAATGAAAAACTGTTTTTT. It specifies CASRGTGANEKLFF. Supplemented by reference TRBV28 and TRBJ1-4, the full variable domain reads DVKVTQSSRYLVKRTGEKVFLECVQDMDHENMFWYRQDPGLGLRLIYFSYDVKMKEKGDIPEGYSVSREKKERFSLILESASTNQTSMYLCASRGTGANEKLFFGSGTQLSVL.

The chain recombines TRBV5-5 with TRBJ1-2; D remains unclear. The V end lost 2 bases, the J end lost 3 bases, and 11 bases lay between the germline ends. The CDR3 is made up of 14 amino acids. The germline V gene encodes CDR1 SGHKS and CDR2 YYEKEE (reference sequence). CDR3 sequence reads: CASSFGQVDYGYTF. The CDR3 coding sequence is TGTGCCAGCAGCTTTGGGCAGGTGGACTATGGCTACACCTTC.

V is TRBV5-1 and J is TRBJ2-1; D is perhaps TRBD2 (6 bases). The CDR3 sequence is 16 residues long. Trimming cost V 4 bases and J 7 bases, with 21 bases left between them. CDR1 and CDR2 from the germline V gene are SGHRS and YFSETQ. CDR3 DNA: TGCGCCAGCAGCGGCTTACTAGCTTACACTTCAAATGAGCAGTTCTTC. Its translation: CASSGLLAYTSNEQFF.

The CDR3 region has the DNA TGTGCCAGCAGCCACCGGACTAGCGGGGGCTACGAGCAGTACTTC. As protein: CASSHRTSGGYEQYF. The V and J genes are TRBV7-2 and TRBJ2-7, with 13 positions matching TRBD2. CDR1 and CDR2 (germline): SGHTA, FQGNSA. Trimming took 5 bases from V and 3 from J; bases not matched to a gene: 4. The CDR3 runs 15 residues.

This chain links TRBV3-1 (or the pseudogene TRBV3-2) with TRBJ1-1; maybe TRBD1 (6 bases). The V gene's germline CDR1 is LGHDT and CDR2 YNNKEL (reference sequence). V lost 1 base and J 3 bases, leaving 9 bases between the germline ends. The CDR3 contains 14 residues. The CDR3 sequence is CASSQGRGYTEAFF. The DNA for the CDR3 is TGTGCCAGCAGCCAAGGAAGGGGGTACACTGAAGCTTTCTTT.

The CDR3, as DNA: TGCGCCAGCAGCCCCAGCCCGGGGACGAACACCGGGGAGCTGTTTTTT. This sequence encodes CASSPSPGTNTGELFF. The chain carries TRBV4-1 and TRBJ2-2, with D possibly TRBD2 on 5 matching bases. This CDR3 comprises 16 residues. Germline assignment: CDR1 MGHRA and CDR2 YSYEKL. Trimming left V 4 bases short and J 0 bases short, with 12 bases between.

The CDR3 DNA reads as TGCGCCAGCAGCCCTGAAACAGGAGGTCCTCGACAGCCCCAGCATTTT. Translation gives CASSPETGGPRQPQHF. The chain employs TRBV4-1 and TRBJ1-5, with D perhaps matching TRBD1 (5 bases). The V end lost 4 bases, the J end lost 7 bases, and 20 bases lay between the germline ends. Germline assignment: CDR1 MGHRA and CDR2 YSYEKL. The CDR3 runs to 16 residues.

Only a few counts were recorded for this clone. The chain links TRBV5-1 to TRBJ1-6; D not certain. Germline CDR1 SGHRS, CDR2 YFSETQ. Deletions cut 1 base from V and 8 bases from J, with 7 bases between. The length of the CDR3 is 13 residues. CDR3 nucleotide sequence: TGCGCCAGCAGCTTGTCCGGGGATTCACCCCTCCACTTT. It encodes CASSLSGDSPLHF. The full variable domain, its missing parts supplied by reference TRBV5-1 and TRBJ1-6, is KAGVTQTPRYLIKTRGQQVTLSCSPISGHRSVSWYQQTPGQGLQFLFEYFSETQRNKGNFPGRFSGRQFSNSRSEMNVSTLELGDSALYLCASSLSGDSPLHFGNGTRLTVT.

The chain employs TRBV28 and TRBJ1-4; no firm D call. CDR3 length equals 14 residues. Germline CDR1 is MDHEN and CDR2 is SYDVKM. V was shortened by 4 bases and J by 3 bases, with 9 bases between the two germline ends. CDR3 coding DNA: TGTGCCAGCAGTTCTCCACCCCCTAATGAAAAACTGTTTTTT. Protein sequence: CASSSPPPNEKLFF.

The rearrangement links TRBV30 to TRBJ2-2; 8 bases line up with TRBD2. The CDR3 covers 15 residues. V lost 3 bases to trimming and J lost 3 bases; unmatched junction nucleotides: 6. Germline loops: CDR1 GTSNPN, CDR2 SVGIG (reference sequence). This chain's CDR3 is CAWRYGGEDTGELFF. CDR3 coding DNA: TGTGCCTGGAGGTACGGGGGGGAAGACACCGGGGAGCTGTTTTTT.

The genes are TRBV6-4 and TRBJ2-3, with D perhaps TRBD2 (7 bases). This CDR3 has 15 residues. V lost 0 bases, J lost 4 bases, and 11 bases lay in between. The germline V gene encodes CDR1 MRHNA and CDR2 SNTAGT. The CDR3 spells CASSDSWGGPDTQYF. CDR3 sequence (DNA): TGTGCCAGCAGTGACTCCTGGGGGGGCCCAGATACGCAGTATTTT.

The chain has TRBV7-9 and TRBJ2-7, with D possibly being TRBD2 (6 bases). This CDR3 spans 13 amino acids. Trimming stripped 6 bases from V and 3 bases from J, with 12 bases between. In germline, CDR1 is SEHNR, CDR2 FQNEAQ (reference sequence). CDR3 amino acids: CASSPGTFYEQYF. In nucleotides, the CDR3 is TGTGCCAGCAGTCCTGGGACTTTCTACGAGCAGTACTTC. Filled out from reference TRBV7-9 and TRBJ2-7, the complete variable domain reads DTGVSQNPRHKITKRGQNVTFRCDPISEHNRLYWYRQTLGQGPEFLTYFQNEAQLEKSRLLSDRFSAERPKGSFSTLEIQRTEQGDSAMYLCASSPGTFYEQYFGPGTRLTVT.

The chain combines TRBV27 with TRBJ2-1, with D perhaps matching TRBD2 (5 bases). CDR1 is MNHEY and CDR2 is SMNVEV in the germline V gene (reference sequence). The CDR3 totals 14 residues. V shed 2 bases and J shed 6 bases, with 11 bases lying between them. The CDR3 sequence is CASSLVRATNEQFF. The CDR3 DNA is TGTGCCAGCAGTTTAGTGAGGGCGACCAATGAGCAGTTCTTC.

The rearrangement joins TRBV4-2 to TRBJ1-2; D not certain. With 1 base removed from V and 3 bases from J, the gap between germline ends came to 12 bases. Germline CDR1 LGHNA, CDR2 YNFKEQ. The length of the CDR3 is 15 residues. CDR3 nucleotides: TGTGCCAGCAGCCAAGTCAAAGGATCGGACTATGGCTACACCTTC. It codes for CASSQVKGSDYGYTF.

The V and J genes are TRBV27 and TRBJ1-2, with 7 bases lining up with TRBD1. CDR1 is MNHEY, CDR2 SMNVEV, per germline (reference sequence). Trimming at V came to 2 bases and at J to 8 bases, leaving 5 bases not matched to a gene. The CDR3 is 13 residues long. This chain's CDR3 is CASSLLTGEGYTF. The CDR3 region has the DNA TGTGCCAGCAGTTTACTCACAGGGGAAGGCTACACCTTC.